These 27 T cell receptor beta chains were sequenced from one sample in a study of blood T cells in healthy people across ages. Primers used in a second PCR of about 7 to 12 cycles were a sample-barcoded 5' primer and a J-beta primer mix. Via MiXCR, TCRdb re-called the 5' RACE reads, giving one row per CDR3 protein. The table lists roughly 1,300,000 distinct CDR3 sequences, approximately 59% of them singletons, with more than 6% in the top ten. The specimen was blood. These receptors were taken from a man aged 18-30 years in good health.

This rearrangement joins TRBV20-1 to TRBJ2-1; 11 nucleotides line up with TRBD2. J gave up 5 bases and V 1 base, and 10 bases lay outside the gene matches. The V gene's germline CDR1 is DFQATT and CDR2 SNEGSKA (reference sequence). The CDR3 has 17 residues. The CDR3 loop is CSARGPTSGGTNNEQFF. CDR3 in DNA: TGCAGTGCTAGAGGTCCTACTAGCGGGGGAACCAACAATGAGCAGTTCTTC.

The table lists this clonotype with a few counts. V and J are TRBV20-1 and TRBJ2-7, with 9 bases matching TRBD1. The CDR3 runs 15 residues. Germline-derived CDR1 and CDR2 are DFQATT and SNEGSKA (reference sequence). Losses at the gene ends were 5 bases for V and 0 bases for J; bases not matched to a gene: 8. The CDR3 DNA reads TGCAGTGCTGTCTCCGGGACAGGGAACTCCTACGAGCAGTACTTC. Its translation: CSAVSGTGNSYEQYF.

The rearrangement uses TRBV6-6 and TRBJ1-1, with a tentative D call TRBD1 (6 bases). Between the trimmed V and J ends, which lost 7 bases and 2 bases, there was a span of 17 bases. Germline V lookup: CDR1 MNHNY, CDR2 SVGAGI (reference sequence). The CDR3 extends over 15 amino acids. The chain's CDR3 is CASTHRIRGNTEAFF. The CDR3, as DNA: TGTGCCAGCACCCACAGGATCAGGGGCAACACTGAAGCTTTCTTT.

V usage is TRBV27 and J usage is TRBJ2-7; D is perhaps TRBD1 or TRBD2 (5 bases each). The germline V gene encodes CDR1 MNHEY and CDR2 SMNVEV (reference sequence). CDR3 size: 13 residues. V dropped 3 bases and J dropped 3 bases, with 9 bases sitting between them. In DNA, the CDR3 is TGTGCCAGCAGTTTTATTGGGGGCTACGAGCAGTACTTC. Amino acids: CASSFIGGYEQYF.

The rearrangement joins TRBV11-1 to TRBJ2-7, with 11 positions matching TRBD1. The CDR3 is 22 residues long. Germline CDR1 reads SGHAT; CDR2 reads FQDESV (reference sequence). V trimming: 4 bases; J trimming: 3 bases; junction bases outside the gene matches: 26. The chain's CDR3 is CASSSTPGQGAHKSGPSYEQYF. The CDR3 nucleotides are TGTGCCAGCAGCTCCACACCCGGACAGGGGGCGCACAAATCAGGTCCCAGCTACGAGCAGTACTTC.

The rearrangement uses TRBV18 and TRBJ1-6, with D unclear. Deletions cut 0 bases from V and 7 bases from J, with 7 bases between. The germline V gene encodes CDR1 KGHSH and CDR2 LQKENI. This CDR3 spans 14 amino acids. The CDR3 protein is CASSPPIGNSPLHF. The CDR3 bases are TGTGCCAGCTCACCACCGATCGGGAATTCACCCCTCCACTTT.

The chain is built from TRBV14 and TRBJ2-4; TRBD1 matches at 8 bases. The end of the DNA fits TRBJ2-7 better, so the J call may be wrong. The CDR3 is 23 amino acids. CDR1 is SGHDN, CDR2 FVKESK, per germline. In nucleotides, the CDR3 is TGTGCCAGCAGCCAAGTGGACAGGGCTTCGGCAATCGGACCGAGAGTGATATCCTACGAGCAGTACTTC. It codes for CASSQVDRASAIGPRVISYEQYF.

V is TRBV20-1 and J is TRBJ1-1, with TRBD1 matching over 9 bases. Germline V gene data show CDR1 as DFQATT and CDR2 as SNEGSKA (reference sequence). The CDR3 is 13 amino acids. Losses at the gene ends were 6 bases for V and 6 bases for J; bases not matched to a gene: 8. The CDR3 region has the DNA TGCAGTGCCTGGACAGGGGTTGAGGCTGAAGCTTTCTTT. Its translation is CSAWTGVEAEAFF.

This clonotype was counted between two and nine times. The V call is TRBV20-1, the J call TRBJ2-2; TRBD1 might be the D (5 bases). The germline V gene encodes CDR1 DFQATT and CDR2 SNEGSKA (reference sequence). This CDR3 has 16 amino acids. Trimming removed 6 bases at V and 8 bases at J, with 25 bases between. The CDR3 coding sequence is TGCAGTGCAACCCCAGCCAAGGCAGGGTCATCAGGGGAGCTGTTTTTT. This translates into CSATPAKAGSSGELFF.

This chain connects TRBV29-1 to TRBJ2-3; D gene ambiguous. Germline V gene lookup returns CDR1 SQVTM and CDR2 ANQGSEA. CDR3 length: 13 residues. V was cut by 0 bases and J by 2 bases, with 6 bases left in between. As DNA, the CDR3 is TGCAGCGTTGAAGACTTGCCCACAGATACGCAGTATTTT. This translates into CSVEDLPTDTQYF.

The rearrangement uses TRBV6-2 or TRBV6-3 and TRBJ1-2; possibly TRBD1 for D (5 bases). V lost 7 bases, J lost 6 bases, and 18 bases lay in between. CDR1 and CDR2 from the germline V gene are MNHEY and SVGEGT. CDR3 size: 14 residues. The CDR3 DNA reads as TGTGCCAGCAACCCAGGGTACAGTCGGAATGGCTACACCTTC. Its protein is CASNPGYSRNGYTF.

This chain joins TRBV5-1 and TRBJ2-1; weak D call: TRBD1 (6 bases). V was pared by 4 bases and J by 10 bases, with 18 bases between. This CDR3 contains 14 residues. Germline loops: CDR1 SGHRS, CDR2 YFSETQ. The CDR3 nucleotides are TGCGCCAGCAGCCAAGCTGGACAGCTCTACGAGCAGTTCTTC. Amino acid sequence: CASSQAGQLYEQFF.

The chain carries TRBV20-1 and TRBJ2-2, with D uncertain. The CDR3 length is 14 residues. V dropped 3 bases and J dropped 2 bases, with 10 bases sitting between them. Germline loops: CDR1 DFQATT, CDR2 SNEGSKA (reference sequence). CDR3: CSASTGFNTGELFF. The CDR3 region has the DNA TGCAGTGCTAGCACGGGTTTTAACACCGGGGAGCTGTTTTTT.

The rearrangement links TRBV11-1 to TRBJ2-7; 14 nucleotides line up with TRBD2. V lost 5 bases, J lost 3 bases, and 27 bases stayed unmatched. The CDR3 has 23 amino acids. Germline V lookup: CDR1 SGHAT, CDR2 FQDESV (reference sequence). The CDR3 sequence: CASSLTFDNARGLAGGPFYEQYF. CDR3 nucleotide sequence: TGTGCCAGCAGCCTTACTTTCGACAACGCAAGAGGACTAGCGGGGGGACCTTTCTACGAGCAGTACTTC.

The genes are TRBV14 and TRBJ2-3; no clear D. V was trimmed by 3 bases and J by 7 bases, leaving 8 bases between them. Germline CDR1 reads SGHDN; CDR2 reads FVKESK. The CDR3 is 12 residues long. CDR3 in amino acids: CASSQDRHTQYF. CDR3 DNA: TGTGCCAGCAGCCAGGACCGTCATACGCAGTATTTT.

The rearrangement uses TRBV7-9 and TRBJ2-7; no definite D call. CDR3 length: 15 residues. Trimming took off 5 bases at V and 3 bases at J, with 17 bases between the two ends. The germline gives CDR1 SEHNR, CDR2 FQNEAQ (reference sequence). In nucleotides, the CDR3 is TGTGCCAGCAGCATGAGCGCCGGGCCATACTACGAGCAGTACTTC. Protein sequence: CASSMSAGPYYEQYF.

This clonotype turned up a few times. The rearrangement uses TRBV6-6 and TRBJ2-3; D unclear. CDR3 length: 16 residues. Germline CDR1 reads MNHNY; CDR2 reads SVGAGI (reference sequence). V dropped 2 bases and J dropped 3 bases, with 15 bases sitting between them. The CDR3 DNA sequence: TGTGCCAGCAGTTACGCCTTCGACCACCGAACAGATACGCAGTATTTT. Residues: CASSYAFDHRTDTQYF.

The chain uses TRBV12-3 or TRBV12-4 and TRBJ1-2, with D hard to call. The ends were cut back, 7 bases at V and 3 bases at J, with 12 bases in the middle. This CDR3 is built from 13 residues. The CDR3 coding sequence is TGTGCCAGCACCGCGACGGGGTACTATGGCTACACCTTC. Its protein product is CASTATGYYGYTF.

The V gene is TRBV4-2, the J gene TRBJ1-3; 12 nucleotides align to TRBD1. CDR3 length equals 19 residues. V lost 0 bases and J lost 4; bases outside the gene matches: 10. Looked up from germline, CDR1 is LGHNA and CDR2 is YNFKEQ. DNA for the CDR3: TGTGCCAGCAGCCAAGATGAGGCGGGACAGGGGGCTTTCGGAAACACCATATATTTT. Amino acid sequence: CASSQDEAGQGAFGNTIYF.

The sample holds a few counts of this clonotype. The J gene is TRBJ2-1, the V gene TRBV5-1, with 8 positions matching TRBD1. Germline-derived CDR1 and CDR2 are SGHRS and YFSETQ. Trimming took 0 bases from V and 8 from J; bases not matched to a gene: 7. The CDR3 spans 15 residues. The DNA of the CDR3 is TGCGCCAGCAGCTTGGATGGACAGGGTGGGGATGAGCAGTTCTTC. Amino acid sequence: CASSLDGQGGDEQFF.

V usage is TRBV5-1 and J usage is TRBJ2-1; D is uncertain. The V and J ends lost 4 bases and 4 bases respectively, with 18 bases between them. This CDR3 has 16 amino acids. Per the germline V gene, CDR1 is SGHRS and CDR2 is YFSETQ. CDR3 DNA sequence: TGCGCCAGCAGCCCAGAGGACGGCCTTGGGTACAATGAGCAGTTCTTC. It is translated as CASSPEDGLGYNEQFF.

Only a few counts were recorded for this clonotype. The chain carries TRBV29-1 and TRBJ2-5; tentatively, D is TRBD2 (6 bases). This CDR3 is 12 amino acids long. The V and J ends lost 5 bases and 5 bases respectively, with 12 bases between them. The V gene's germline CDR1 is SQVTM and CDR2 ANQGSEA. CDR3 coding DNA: TGCAGCGTTTCAACGGGGGAGGAGACCCAGTACTTC. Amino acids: CSVSTGEETQYF.

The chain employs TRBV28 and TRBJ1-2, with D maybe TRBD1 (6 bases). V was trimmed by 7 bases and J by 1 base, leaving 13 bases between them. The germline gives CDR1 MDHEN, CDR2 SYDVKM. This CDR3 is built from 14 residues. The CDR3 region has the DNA TGTGCCAGCACTACAGGGTCCCTTAACTATGGCTACACCTTC. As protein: CASTTGSLNYGYTF.

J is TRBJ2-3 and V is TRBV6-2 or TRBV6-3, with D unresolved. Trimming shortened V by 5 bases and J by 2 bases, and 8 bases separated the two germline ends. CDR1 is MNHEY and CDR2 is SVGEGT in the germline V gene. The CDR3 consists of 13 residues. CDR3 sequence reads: CASSAPDTDTQYF. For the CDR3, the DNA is TGTGCCAGCAGTGCGCCAGACACAGATACGCAGTATTTT.

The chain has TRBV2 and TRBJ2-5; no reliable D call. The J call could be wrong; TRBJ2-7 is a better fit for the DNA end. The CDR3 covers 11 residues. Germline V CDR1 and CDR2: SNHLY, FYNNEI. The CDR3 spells CASTYPYEQYF. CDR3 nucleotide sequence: TGTGCCAGCACATATCCTTACGAGCAGTACTTC.

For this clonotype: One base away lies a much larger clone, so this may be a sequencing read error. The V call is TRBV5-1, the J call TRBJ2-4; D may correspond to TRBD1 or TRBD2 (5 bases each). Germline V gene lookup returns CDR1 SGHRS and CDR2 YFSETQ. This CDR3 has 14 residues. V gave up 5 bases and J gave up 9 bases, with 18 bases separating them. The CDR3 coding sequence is TGCGCCAGCAGAGGGACCCTTAGCGAGGGCATTCAGTACTTC. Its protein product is CASRGTLSEGIQYF.

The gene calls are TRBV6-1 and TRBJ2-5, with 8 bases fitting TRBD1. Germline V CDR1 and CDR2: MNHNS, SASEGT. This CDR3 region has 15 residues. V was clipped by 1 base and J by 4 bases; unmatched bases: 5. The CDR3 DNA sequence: TGTGCCAGCAGTGAAGATCCAGGGACAGGAGAGACCCAGTACTTC. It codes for CASSEDPGTGETQYF.